The rows below give T cell receptor beta chains drawn from one sample of a study of PD-1 blockade in mismatch repair-deficient tumors. Assay: immunoSEQ multiplex PCR; the TCRdb copy retains only in-frame clones and omits some. This table holds 95,000 to 150,000 clones, around 83% found once. Material: peripheral blood, obtained 44 weeks after starting pembrolizumab. The origin of the receptors is an adult with mismatch repair-deficient cancer. Each CDR3 is given without its conserved first and last residue. D genes are given only for firm matches.

CDR3	J	D	V
ASSRTAEIRHEQY	TRBJ2-7	NA	TRBV19
ASSTQYEQY	TRBJ2-7	NA	TRBV19
ASSAETLYNEQF	TRBJ2-1	NA	TRBV9
ASSRLDAETQY	TRBJ2-5	NA	TRBV18
ASSQKGTGMYGELF	TRBJ2-2	TRBD1	TRBV14
ASSRPGTSADTQY	TRBJ2-3	TRBD2	TRBV5-1
ASSPRFGTGELF	TRBJ2-2	NA	TRBV5-1
ASSLSWGKDTGELF	TRBJ2-2	NA	TRBV5-1
ASLPANTGELF	TRBJ2-2	NA	TRBV2
ASNLGRDYNTEAF	TRBJ1-1	NA	TRBV5-1
ASSPRVAGELF	TRBJ2-2	NA	TRBV4-3
ASRSRDRGVNTGELF	TRBJ2-2	TRBD1	TRBV11-2
ASSFGPDTQY	TRBJ2-3	NA	TRBV25-1
ASSSLRAGTGGHIQY	TRBJ2-4	TRBD1	TRBV11-2
AWSQAGSTDTQY	TRBJ2-3	NA	TRBV30
ASSLGYNEQF	TRBJ2-1	NA	TRBV28
ASSTRRQGARTGELF	TRBJ2-2	TRBD1	TRBV2
ASSLYATSGTDTQY	TRBJ2-3	TRBD2	TRBV5-5
AGYRGQYEQY	TRBJ2-7	TRBD1	TRBV30
ASSLPAGDDRTLSYEQY	TRBJ2-7	NA	TRBV7-8
ASSSRGLAEIYNEQF	TRBJ2-1	TRBD2	TRBV19
ATSAPGQYTEAF	TRBJ1-1	TRBD1	TRBV15
ASSTSSGRANEQF	TRBJ2-1	TRBD2	TRBV7-9
ASSQANVQSYEQY	TRBJ2-7	NA	TRBV4-2
ASSLVSWTSSYEQY	TRBJ2-7	TRBD2	TRBV11-2
ASSDSRESMSNEQF	TRBJ2-1	NA	TRBV6-4
ASSLGGQGSNQPQH	TRBJ1-5	TRBD1	TRBV11-2
ASSSGQGSTYEQY	TRBJ2-7	TRBD1	TRBV27
ASSQLPGTGLADTQY	TRBJ2-3	TRBD1	TRBV4-3
ASSATGGGYEQY	TRBJ2-7	TRBD1	TRBV4-1
ASSLGGGFSNQPQH	TRBJ1-5	NA	TRBV7-9
AIRGTGWEELF	TRBJ2-2	TRBD1	TRBV10-3
ASSDPSGVIQETQY	TRBJ2-5	NA	TRBV11-1
ASSERLAGYNEQF	TRBJ2-1	TRBD2	TRBV2
AWSGRALSYEQY	TRBJ2-7	NA	TRBV30
ASSYFRTVNTEAF	TRBJ1-1	NA	TRBV6-5
ASSSGTSGRYNEQF	TRBJ2-1	TRBD2	TRBV28
ASSQEEDRSATNEKLF	TRBJ1-4	TRBD1	TRBV7-9
ASSFLGQGTGELF	TRBJ2-2	TRBD1	TRBV5-6
ASAPWGLGTGEFEQY	TRBJ2-7	TRBD1	TRBV14
ASSLATGVEQF	TRBJ2-1	TRBD1	TRBV5-1
ASSSLGLARDEQY	TRBJ2-7	NA	TRBV7-9
ASSYSAGTGELF	TRBJ2-2	NA	TRBV6-5
ASSLTRSLTDTQY	TRBJ2-3	NA	TRBV7-3
ASSLVIGTEGEQY	TRBJ2-7	NA	TRBV11-3
ASSATGIRAGANVLT	TRBJ2-6	TRBD1	TRBV5-8
ASSQVAASSYNEQF	TRBJ2-1	NA	TRBV4-3
ASSGTAGNQPQH	TRBJ1-5	TRBD1	TRBV27
ASSQSGDTQY	TRBJ2-3	NA	TRBV23-1
ASQYAREGYTGELF	TRBJ2-2	TRBD2	TRBV6-6
ASSVAPRGFGDTQY	TRBJ2-3	NA	TRBV9
ASSLTGTSYEQY	TRBJ2-7	TRBD1	TRBV28
ASSQEQHFSYEQY	TRBJ2-7	NA	TRBV4-1
ASSTRGLDIPPLGNEQF	TRBJ2-1	NA	TRBV19
SVLDRASSYNEQF	TRBJ2-1	TRBD1	TRBV29-1
ASRAGGSGNTIY	TRBJ1-3	TRBD1	TRBV6-5
ASSQTVGSGANVLT	TRBJ2-6	NA	TRBV4-3
ASSPIEVGAYEQY	TRBJ2-7	NA	TRBV7-9
ASSLDLAGRAYEQY	TRBJ2-7	TRBD2	TRBV11-2
ASSLLVAGGSLPTDTQY	TRBJ2-3	TRBD2	TRBV7-6